This T cell receptor (beta chain) was identified during a study of cytomegalovirus exposure and HLA in healthy donors. The records do not include a CMV serostatus for this donor. The CDR3 contains 14 residues. In germline, CDR1 is MNHEY, CDR2 SMNVEV (reference sequence). Trimming pared 3 bases from V and 7 bases from J, leaving 15 bases between. This clone was recorded a few times. The antigen is not known. The PCR contained 60 Vbeta and 13 Jbeta primers. Profiling relied on immunoSEQ multiplex PCR, and the TCRdb table lists in-frame clones only, not all of them. The table includes under 150,000 clones, 73% detected once. General observations from the study: In the analysis, some V segments, TRBV6-2 and TRBV6-3 included, were excluded as indistinguishable. Most subjects' HLA-A and HLA-B alleles were reportedly predicted from TCR beta sequences.

Material: PBMCs. The clonotype was recovered from a human donor in good health. The J gene is TRBJ2-5, the V gene TRBV27, with D possibly being TRBD1 (5 bases). This CDR3 reads CASSLDQGLGTQYF. The CDR3, as DNA: TGTGCCAGCAGTTTGGACCAGGGTCTCGGGACCCAGTACTTC.